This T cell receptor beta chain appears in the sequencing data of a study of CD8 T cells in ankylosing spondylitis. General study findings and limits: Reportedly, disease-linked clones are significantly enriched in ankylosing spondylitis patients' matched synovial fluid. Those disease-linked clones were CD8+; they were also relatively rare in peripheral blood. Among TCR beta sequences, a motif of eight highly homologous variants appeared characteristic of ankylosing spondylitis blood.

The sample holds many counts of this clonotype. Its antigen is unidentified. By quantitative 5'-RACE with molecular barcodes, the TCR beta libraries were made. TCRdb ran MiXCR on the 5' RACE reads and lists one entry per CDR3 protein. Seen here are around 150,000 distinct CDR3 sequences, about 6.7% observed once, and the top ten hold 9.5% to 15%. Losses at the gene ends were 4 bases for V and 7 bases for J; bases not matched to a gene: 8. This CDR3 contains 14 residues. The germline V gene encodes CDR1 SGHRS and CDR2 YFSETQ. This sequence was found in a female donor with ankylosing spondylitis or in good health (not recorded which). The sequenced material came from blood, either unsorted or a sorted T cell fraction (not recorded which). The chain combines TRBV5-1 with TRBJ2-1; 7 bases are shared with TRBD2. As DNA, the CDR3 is TGCGCCAGCAGCCCGAGGACTAGTGGGAATGAGCAGTTCTTC. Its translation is CASSPRTSGNEQFF.